These 23 T cell receptor beta chains share one sample of origin, sequenced in a study of blood T cells in healthy people across ages. For the second PCR, which ran for 7 to 11 cycles, a sample-barcoded 5' primer and a J-beta primer mix were used. TCRdb reprocessed the 5' RACE reads with MiXCR, giving one entry per CDR3 protein. The sample has about 810,000 distinct CDR3 sequences, approximately 35% seen once. The source material was blood. These receptors were obtained from a man aged 18 to 30 in good health.

This clonotype showed up many times. The rearrangement joins TRBV6-2 or TRBV6-3 to TRBJ1-2, with D possibly TRBD1 on 6 matching bases. The CDR3 spans 13 residues. Germline values: CDR1 MNHEY, CDR2 SVGEGT. V was cut by 1 base and J by 4 bases, with 7 bases left in between. The CDR3 nucleotides read TGTGCCAGCAGTTACTACAGGGCCTATGGCTACACCTTC. This translates into CASSYYRAYGYTF.

This clonotype was counted a few times. V usage is TRBV29-1 and J usage is TRBJ2-5; D may correspond to TRBD1 or TRBD2 (5 bases each). Germline CDR1 is SQVTM and CDR2 is ANQGSEA. There are 14 residues in the CDR3. With 7 bases removed from V and 0 bases from J, the gap between germline ends came to 15 bases. As DNA, the CDR3 is TGCAGCGCCCGGGACGGATTGTACCAAGAGACCCAGTACTTC. Translating gives CSARDGLYQETQYF.

The chain carries TRBV12-3 or TRBV12-4 and TRBJ1-2, with D unresolved. Trimming shortened V by 5 bases and J by 6 bases, and 13 bases separated the two germline ends. CDR3 size: 13 residues. This chain's CDR3 is CASSVNLGHGYTF. CDR3 DNA sequence: TGTGCCAGCAGTGTAAACCTAGGGCATGGCTACACCTTC.

The chain recombines TRBV12-3 or TRBV12-4 with TRBJ1-5; 7 positions agree with TRBD1. The CDR3 totals 18 residues. V was clipped by 3 bases and J by 0 bases; unmatched bases: 11. Here the CDR3 DNA reads TGTGCCAGCAGTTTCTCGGGACAGACATCCCATAGCAATCAGCCCCAGCATTTT. This sequence encodes CASSFSGQTSHSNQPQHF.

In this sample, this clonotype turned up many times. This chain uses TRBV9 with TRBJ2-5; possibly TRBD1 for D (5 bases). The CDR3 length is 15 residues. The V gene's germline CDR1 is SGDLS and CDR2 YYNGEE. Trimming stripped 0 bases from V and 3 bases from J, with 12 bases between. The CDR3 nucleotides are TGTGCCAGCAGCGTAGCCGCAGGGCTTGAAGAGACCCAGTACTTC. Protein product: CASSVAAGLEETQYF.

This clonotype was found a few times. The chain uses TRBV20-1 and TRBJ2-1; tentative D call: TRBD2 (7 bases). In germline, CDR1 is DFQATT, CDR2 SNEGSKA (reference sequence). Trimming removed 6 bases at V and 0 bases at J, with 12 bases between. This CDR3 region has 14 residues. CDR3 sequence: CSARGGSSYNEQFF. The CDR3, as DNA: TGCAGTGCAAGGGGGGGGAGCTCCTACAATGAGCAGTTCTTC.

The chain joins TRBV2 to TRBJ1-1; the D is unclear. Germline assignment: CDR1 SNHLY and CDR2 FYNNEI. The V end lost 10 bases, the J end lost 0 bases, and 12 bases lay between the germline ends. CDR3 length: 13 amino acids. In DNA, the CDR3 is TGTGCCACCCGACCCAATTTGAACACTGAAGCTTTCTTT. Translated, it gives CATRPNLNTEAFF.

The chain combines TRBV4-3 with TRBJ1-4, with TRBD1 matching 8 bases. The CDR3 covers 15 residues. The junction had 8 bases not matched to a gene; V was cut back by 4 bases and J by 7 bases. Germline V gives CDR1 LGHNA, CDR2 YSLEER. In DNA form, the CDR3 reads TGCGCCAGCAGCCGCTCGGACAGGGAAGGTGAAAAACTGTTTTTT. This codes for CASSRSDREGEKLFF.

The CDR3 DNA is TGTGCCAGCAGCAAAGGGGTTAAAGGGAATTCACCCCTCCACTTT. Amino acids: CASSKGVKGNSPLHF. The chain employs TRBV21-1 and TRBJ1-6. TRBV21-1 is a pseudogene segment. The CDR3 loop spans 15 amino acids.

This clonotype was recorded many times. CDR3 nucleotide sequence: TGCAGCGTCCGGGGGGCAGGGGATAGCAATCAGCCCCAGCATTTT. It translates to CSVRGAGDSNQPQHF. The genes are TRBV29-1 and TRBJ1-5; a possible D gene is TRBD1 (6 bases). V lost 6 bases to trimming and J lost 0 bases, with 15 bases between them. CDR1 is SQVTM, CDR2 ANQGSEA, per germline. CDR3 length: 15 residues.

This clonotype was found a few times. J is TRBJ2-1 and V is TRBV10-3, with D maybe TRBD1 (6 bases). The CDR3 sequence is 13 residues long. Germline-derived CDR1 and CDR2 are ENHRY and SYGVKD. V gave up 6 bases and J gave up 4 bases, with 10 bases separating them. The CDR3 here is CAIRGDKYNEQFF. DNA of the CDR3: TGTGCCATCAGGGGGGACAAGTACAATGAGCAGTTCTTC.

The rearrangement links TRBV12-3 or TRBV12-4 to TRBJ1-2; weak D call: TRBD1 (6 bases). The length of the CDR3 is 14 residues. V lost 3 bases, J lost 5 bases, and 13 bases lay in between. CDR3 region: CASSLGASEYGYTF. The CDR3 DNA is TGTGCCAGCAGTTTGGGGGCGTCGGAGTATGGCTACACCTTC.

The chain combines TRBV4-1 with TRBJ1-2; the D is unclear. Germline V gene sequence: CDR1 MGHRA, CDR2 YSYEKL. V lost 0 bases, J lost 3 bases, and 11 bases lay in between. This CDR3 has 15 residues. The CDR3 nucleotides read TGCGCCAGCAGCCAAGATACCGGGTTTTACTATGGCTACACCTTC. It yields the protein CASSQDTGFYYGYTF.

There are a few counts of this clonotype. The V call is TRBV27, the J call TRBJ1-2; D call uncertain. Trimming left V 6 bases short and J 2 bases short, with 13 bases between. The CDR3 runs 14 residues. Per germline, CDR1 MNHEY and CDR2 SMNVEV (reference sequence). As DNA, the CDR3 is TGTGCCAGCAGCCCGGCACCTAGGAACTATGGCTACACCTTC. Its translation: CASSPAPRNYGYTF.

This clonotype has just a few counts. The chain links TRBV27 to TRBJ1-4; perhaps TRBD1 as D (5 bases). This CDR3 region has 14 residues. V gave up 2 bases and J gave up 10 bases, with 14 bases separating them. CDR1 is MNHEY and CDR2 is SMNVEV in the germline V gene (reference sequence). DNA of the CDR3: TGTGCCAGCAGTTTAAGGTTCGGGGGGGGAAAACTGTTTTTT. This encodes CASSLRFGGGKLFF. The variable domain in full, with the rest retrieved from reference TRBV27 and TRBJ1-4, is EAQVTQNPRYLITVTGKKLTVTCSQNMNHEYMSWYRQDPGLGLRQIYYSMNVEVTDKGDVPEGYKVSRKEKRNFPLILESPSPNQTSLYFCASSLRFGGGKLFFGSGTQLSVL.

This clonotype was picked up a small number of times. The chain has TRBV25-1 and TRBJ1-5; 11 bases line up with TRBD1. This CDR3 contains 19 residues. Trimming removed 5 bases from V and 0 bases from J; junction bases left unmatched: 12. The germline gives CDR1 MGHDK, CDR2 SYGVNS. CDR3 sequence (DNA): TGTGCCAGCAGTACTCCGGGACAGGGGGTCTTCGTTAGCAATCAGCCCCAGCATTTT. Protein product: CASSTPGQGVFVSNQPQHF.

The chain links TRBV5-1 to TRBJ1-5; D gene unclear. The length of the CDR3 is 17 residues. V was trimmed by 3 bases and J by 1 base, leaving 17 bases between them. In germline, CDR1 is SGHRS, CDR2 YFSETQ. The CDR3 nucleotides read TGCGCCAGCAGCTCCGGACCGAGAGGAGAGAGCAATCAGCCCCAGCATTTT. This translates into CASSSGPRGESNQPQHF.

This chain joins TRBV9 and TRBJ2-3; D unresolved. Germline CDR1 reads SGDLS; CDR2 reads YYNGEE. The CDR3 has 13 residues. Trimming cost V 1 base and J 8 bases, with 11 bases left between them. This CDR3 reads CASSVTQVGTQYF. The CDR3 bases are TGTGCCAGCAGCGTAACCCAAGTAGGTACGCAGTATTTT.

A few counts support this clonotype. The DNA for the CDR3 is TGTGCCAGCAGCCAAGAGCGCGGGCATGAGCAGTTCTTC. Its translation is CASSQERGHEQFF. This sequence joins TRBV3-1 and TRBJ2-1; D perhaps matches TRBD2 (5 bases). Germline CDR1 and CDR2: LGHDT and YNNKEL (reference sequence). Trimming removed 0 bases at V and 8 bases at J, with 8 bases between. CDR3 length: 13 residues.

J is TRBJ2-7 and V is TRBV6-2 or TRBV6-3; D is undetermined. Germline-derived CDR1 and CDR2 are MNHEY and SVGEGT. V was clipped by 0 bases and J by 8 bases, with 8 bases between them. The CDR3 covers 12 residues. The CDR3 here is CASSYSSHQQYF. The CDR3 region has the DNA TGTGCCAGCAGTTACTCGAGCCACCAGCAGTACTTC.

This clonotype appeared a few times. The chain combines TRBV14 with TRBJ2-1, with 8 bases fitting TRBD1. Germline lookup yields CDR1 SGHDN and CDR2 FVKESK. V lost 4 bases, J lost 7 bases, and 9 bases stayed unmatched. CDR3 length: 15 residues. CDR3 coding DNA: TGTGCCAGCAGCCCCCAGGGGGCTCTTGCGAATGAGCAGTTCTTC. It translates to CASSPQGALANEQFF.

About this clonotype: One junction end disagrees with the germline gene, perhaps due to a read error. This chain joins TRBV2 and TRBJ2-3; D could derive from TRBD1 or TRBD2 (5 bases each). This CDR3 comprises 14 residues. Germline-derived CDR1 and CDR2 are SNHLY and FYNNEI. The CDR3 DNA sequence: TGTGCCAGCAGCGTCCCGTTTGGGGGAGATGCGCAGTATTTT. It specifies CASSVPFGGDAQYF.

This clonotype has just a few counts. The V gene is TRBV5-1, the J gene TRBJ2-5, with D possibly being TRBD1 (6 bases). The CDR3 runs to 14 residues. Germline CDR1 and CDR2: SGHRS and YFSETQ. V lost 4 bases and J lost 11, with 21 bases in between. The CDR3 protein is CASSTTGYWNEQYF. DNA of the CDR3: TGCGCCAGCAGCACAACAGGGTATTGGAATGAGCAGTACTTC. The variable domain in full, with the rest retrieved from reference TRBV5-1 and TRBJ2-5, is KAGVTQTPRYLIKTRGQQVTLSCSPISGHRSVSWYQQTPGQGLQFLFEYFSETQRNKGNFPGRFSGRQFSNSRSEMNVSTLELGDSALYLCASSTTGYWNEQYFGPGTRLLVL.